The text below deals with one TCR beta chain. Its target is not known. V dropped 0 bases and J dropped 5 bases, with 20 bases sitting between them. In germline, CDR1 is SGDLS, CDR2 YYNGEE. CDR3 length equals 17 residues. The sample belongs to a study of long-term antiretroviral therapy in people with HIV. The study's findings and limits: Among HIV repertoires, CDR3 length ranges were narrower than those of controls.

immunoSEQ v3.0 was run at survey level. TCRdb's copy holds only in-frame clones and misses some; the assay was immunoSEQ multiplex PCR. Here the sample spans some 35,000 clones, roughly 93% being singletons. Sequenced material: unsorted PBMCs, taken 4.1 years after starting antiretroviral therapy. The rearrangement uses TRBV9 and TRBJ1-2; no definite D call. This TCR was recovered from a woman aged 50 to 60 with HIV. The CDR3: CASSVDVLGSLGYGYTF. The DNA of the CDR3 is TGTGCCAGCAGCGTAGACGTTTTGGGATCACTGGGGTATGGCTACACCTTC.